A single sample gave rise to the 22 T cell receptor beta chains below, sequenced in a study of blood T cell repertoires in COVID-19. Assay: immunoSEQ multiplex PCR; the TCRdb copy retains only in-frame clones and omits some. Among 30,000 to 40,000 clones listed, roughly 87% were seen once. Sequencing input: peripheral blood. All receptors derive from a man between 45 and 60 years old with active or convalescent COVID-19.

The chain is built from TRBV7-8 and TRBJ1-6, with 12 bases lining up with TRBD1. With V trimmed by 5 bases and J by 9 bases, 2 bases remained unmatched. The germline V gene encodes CDR1 SGHVS and CDR2 FQNEAQ. The CDR3 covers 14 residues. CDR3 region: CASSRGQGASPLHF. DNA for the CDR3: TGTGCCAGCAGCCGGGGACAGGGGGCTTCACCCCTCCACTTT.

This chain connects TRBV2 to TRBJ2-1, with 13 bases fitting TRBD2. This CDR3 has 17 amino acids. Trimming removed 6 bases from V and 7 bases from J; junction bases left unmatched: 12. Germline lookup yields CDR1 SNHLY and CDR2 FYNNEI. The CDR3 sequence: CASSPPGLAGLENEQFF. The CDR3 DNA reads as TGTGCCAGCAGCCCCCCGGGACTAGCGGGATTAGAGAATGAGCAGTTCTTC.

The genes are TRBV10-3 and TRBJ2-2, with 7 bases that match TRBD1. This CDR3 comprises 16 residues. Losses at the gene ends were 10 bases for V and 2 bases for J; bases not matched to a gene: 13. Germline CDR1 ENHRY, CDR2 SYGVKD. Here the CDR3 DNA reads TGTGCCACCGGAAGTAGGACAGGATCAAACACCGGGGAGCTGTTTTTT. This codes for CATGSRTGSNTGELFF.

This rearrangement joins TRBV7-2 to TRBJ2-7, with TRBD1 matching over 7 bases. This CDR3 has 15 residues. V lost 5 bases, J lost 3 bases, and 10 bases stayed unmatched. Germline V CDR1 and CDR2: SGHTA, FQGNSA. CDR3 coding DNA: TGTGCCAGCAGCCTCATAACAGGGGAGATCTACGAGCAGTACTTC. Its translation: CASSLITGEIYEQYF.

J is TRBJ2-7 and V is TRBV6-2 or TRBV6-3; D tentatively fits TRBD1 or TRBD2 (6 bases each). Germline values: CDR1 MNHEY, CDR2 SVGEGT. The CDR3 spans 20 residues. V lost 6 bases and J 1 base, leaving 31 bases between the germline ends. Here the CDR3 reads CASSGGRGPDSSFRSYEQYF. The CDR3 DNA sequence: TGTGCCAGCAGCGGGGGCCGAGGACCCGACAGTTCATTCAGGTCCTACGAGCAGTACTTC.

A single count supports this clone. The gene calls are TRBV28 and TRBJ1-4; 8 bases align to TRBD1. Looked up from germline, CDR1 is MDHEN and CDR2 is SYDVKM. The CDR3 has 14 amino acids. The V gene end was trimmed by 6 bases and the J gene end by 7 bases; junction bases not matched to a gene: 7. The CDR3 protein is CASRIQGESEKLFF. In nucleotides, the CDR3 is TGTGCCAGCAGAATACAGGGGGAGAGTGAAAAACTGTTTTTT.

This clone has a handful of counts. The gene calls are TRBV19 and TRBJ1-5; no firm D call. In germline, CDR1 is LNHDA, CDR2 SQIVND (reference sequence). V was shortened by 9 bases and J by 0 bases, with 15 bases between the two germline ends. The CDR3 covers 15 residues. CDR3 amino acids: CASGGFHYSNQPQHF. The CDR3 DNA reads TGTGCCAGCGGCGGTTTTCACTATAGCAATCAGCCCCAGCATTTT. Full variable domain (outside the CDR3, taken from reference TRBV19 and TRBJ1-5): DGGITQSPKYLFRKEGQNVTLSCEQNLNHDAMYWYRQDPGQGLRLIYYSQIVNDFQKGDIAEGYSVSREKKESFPLTVTSAQKNPTAFYLCASGGFHYSNQPQHFGDGTRLSIL.

The genes are TRBV5-4 and TRBJ1-1; 8 bases line up with TRBD1. This CDR3 is 15 amino acids long. CDR1 is SGHNT, CDR2 YYREEE, per germline (reference sequence). V trimming: 4 bases; J trimming: 1 base; junction bases outside the gene matches: 6. This chain's CDR3 is CASSPPDRGNTEAFF. The CDR3 region has the DNA TGTGCCAGCAGCCCCCCTGACAGGGGGAACACTGAAGCTTTCTTT.

This clone was observed a few times. The chain carries TRBV5-1 and TRBJ1-2; no clear D gene. Looked up from germline, CDR1 is SGHRS and CDR2 is YFSETQ. With 4 bases removed from V and 4 bases from J, the gap between germline ends came to 14 bases. The CDR3 runs 14 residues. CDR3 coding DNA: TGCGCCAGCAGCGCATATCGAGGGCGCTATGGCTACACCTTC. Its translation: CASSAYRGRYGYTF. The full variable domain, in which reference TRBV5-1 and TRBJ1-2 provide the parts outside the CDR3, is KAGVTQTPRYLIKTRGQQVTLSCSPISGHRSVSWYQQTPGQGLQFLFEYFSETQRNKGNFPGRFSGRQFSNSRSEMNVSTLELGDSALYLCASSAYRGRYGYTFGSGTRLTVV.

This chain joins TRBV7-6 and TRBJ2-1, with 12 bases fitting TRBD2. CDR3 length: 20 amino acids. V lost 4 bases and J lost 7; bases outside the gene matches: 20. CDR1 and CDR2 from the germline V gene are SGHVS and FNYEAQ. CDR3 loop: CASSSIGDGGTSGSPNEQFF. CDR3 DNA: TGTGCCAGCAGCTCCATCGGGGACGGCGGGACTAGCGGGTCGCCAAATGAGCAGTTCTTC.

This clone was detected only once. The chain is built from TRBV4-3 and TRBJ1-1, with D possibly TRBD1 on 5 matching bases. V was shortened by 0 bases and J by 1 base, with 6 bases between the two germline ends. CDR1 and CDR2 (germline): LGHNA, YSLEER. The CDR3 is 14 amino acids. CDR3 sequence reads: CASSQDQGNTEAFF. CDR3 coding DNA: TGCGCCAGCAGCCAAGATCAGGGGAACACTGAAGCTTTCTTT.

This clone was counted a few times. This chain uses TRBV20-1 with TRBJ1-2, with D possibly matching TRBD1 (5 bases). CDR1 DFQATT and CDR2 SNEGSKA come from the germline V gene (reference sequence). The germline V and J ends were trimmed by 7 bases and 6 bases, with 12 bases remaining between them. The CDR3 runs 11 residues. The CDR3 bases are TGCAGTGGGGGACTTTCCCATGGCTACACCTTC. As protein: CSGGLSHGYTF.

The CDR3 reads CASSEPGQHNEQFF. The CDR3 DNA follows: TGTGCCAGCAGTGAACCCGGACAGCACAATGAGCAGTTCTTC. This chain uses TRBV25-1 with TRBJ2-1; a possible D gene is TRBD1 (6 bases). Germline lookup yields CDR1 MGHDK and CDR2 SYGVNS. V dropped 2 bases and J dropped 5 bases, with 10 bases sitting between them. The CDR3 is made up of 14 amino acids.

V and J are TRBV9 and TRBJ2-7, with 7 bases that match TRBD2. The CDR3 is 16 amino acids. Germline loops: CDR1 SGDLS, CDR2 YYNGEE. Losses at the gene ends were 4 bases for V and 3 bases for J; bases not matched to a gene: 13. The CDR3 DNA sequence: TGTGCCAGCAGCCCCAGCGGGCGGGAGCCCATCTACGAGCAGTACTTC. Amino acids: CASSPSGREPIYEQYF.

The CDR3, as DNA: TGTGCCAGCAGCTGGGGGACTAGCTACAATGAGCAGTTCTTC. Translating it yields CASSWGTSYNEQFF. The gene calls are TRBV5-4 and TRBJ2-1; 8 bases line up with TRBD2. This CDR3 is 14 amino acids long. The junction had 2 bases not matched to a gene; V was cut back by 3 bases and J by 3 bases. Germline V CDR1 and CDR2: SGHNT, YYREEE (reference sequence).

The chain couples TRBV7-6 to TRBJ1-1; 8 nucleotides agree with TRBD1. This CDR3 is 15 amino acids long. V lost 3 bases, J lost 1 base, and 4 bases stayed unmatched. Germline V lookup: CDR1 SGHVS, CDR2 FNYEAQ. CDR3 residues: CASSLDRVGNTEAFF. In DNA, the CDR3 is TGTGCCAGCAGCTTGGACAGGGTGGGGAACACTGAAGCTTTCTTT.

This chain joins TRBV6-5 and TRBJ2-1; perhaps TRBD2 as D (5 bases). The CDR3 runs to 14 residues. V shed 0 bases and J shed 4 bases, with 7 bases lying between them. Looked up from germline, CDR1 is MNHEY and CDR2 is SVGAGI. The CDR3 spells CASSYSGGYNEQFF. The CDR3 DNA is TGTGCCAGCAGTTACTCCGGAGGATACAATGAGCAGTTCTTC.

The chain joins TRBV6-5 to TRBJ2-7, with 12 bases aligning to TRBD1. Germline CDR1 is MNHEY and CDR2 is SVGAGI. This CDR3 contains 13 residues. V was pared by 8 bases and J by 7 bases, with 6 bases of the junction left unmatched. CDR3 DNA: TGTGCCAGCCGGGACAGGGGGCGGGGGGAGCAGTACTTC. Protein product: CASRDRGRGEQYF.

This clone was seen a single time. V usage is TRBV28 and J usage is TRBJ1-2; a weak D match, TRBD1 (6 bases). V was shortened by 2 bases and J by 3 bases, with 16 bases between the two germline ends. Germline loops: CDR1 MDHEN, CDR2 SYDVKM. CDR3 length equals 16 residues. Here the CDR3 DNA reads TGTGCCAGCAGTTTAAGTCTGAGGGCAGGGGACTATGGCTACACCTTC. Translated: CASSLSLRAGDYGYTF.

V usage is TRBV3-1 (or the pseudogene TRBV3-2) and J usage is TRBJ1-3; D is perhaps TRBD1 (6 bases). Germline CDR1 LGHDT, CDR2 YNNKEL (reference sequence). V lost 2 bases and J lost 8, with 22 bases in between. The length of the CDR3 is 17 residues. The CDR3 DNA reads as TGTGCCAGCAGCCAATCGTGGGCAGGCCGAGGGGGGGACACCATATATTTT. This translates into CASSQSWAGRGGDTIYF.

The J gene is TRBJ2-1, the V gene TRBV5-1, with 8 bases lining up with TRBD2. Germline lookup yields CDR1 SGHRS and CDR2 YFSETQ. This CDR3 contains 18 residues. The V gene end was trimmed by 0 bases and the J gene end by 8 bases; junction bases not matched to a gene: 16. CDR3 loop: CASSLGGGISGIVDEQFF. The CDR3 nucleotides read TGCGCCAGCAGCTTGGGTGGAGGGATTAGCGGGATTGTAGATGAGCAGTTCTTC.

The chain uses TRBV6-5 and TRBJ2-3, with unresolved D. The CDR3 length is 13 residues. The germline V gene has CDR1 MNHEY and CDR2 SVGAGI. V lost 2 bases and J 0 bases, leaving 3 bases between the germline ends. The CDR3 is CASSYRSTDTQYF. CDR3 sequence (DNA): TGTGCCAGCAGTTACCGGAGCACAGATACGCAGTATTTT.